The 27 T cell receptor beta chains below were found in one sample sequenced in a study of blood T cell repertoires in COVID-19. Measured with immunoSEQ multiplex PCR; TCRdb has only the in-frame clones, and not every one. This sample carries 95,000 to 150,000 clones, 80% of them seen once, and the ten largest clones take about 25%. The sample consisted of peripheral blood. These receptors all come from a human donor in a cohort sampled during active COVID-19.

The rearrangement joins TRBV27 to TRBJ1-2, with TRBD1 as a possible D gene (6 bases). From germline, CDR1 is MNHEY and CDR2 SMNVEV (reference sequence). The ends were cut back, 5 bases at V and 4 bases at J, with 17 bases in the middle. The CDR3 length is 15 residues. The CDR3 DNA reads as TGTGCCAGCAGTCGTACAGGGCCCCAACTCTATGGCTACACCTTC. Encoded protein: CASSRTGPQLYGYTF.

The rearrangement uses TRBV2 and TRBJ1-6; 7 bases are a match to TRBD1. V was pared by 6 bases and J by 10 bases, with 6 bases of the junction left unmatched. CDR3 length: 13 residues. From germline, CDR1 is SNHLY and CDR2 FYNNEI. CDR3 amino acids: CASRTGVESPLHF. As DNA, the CDR3 is TGTGCCAGCAGAACAGGGGTAGAGTCACCCCTCCACTTT. Using reference TRBV2 and TRBJ1-6 for the parts outside the CDR3, the full variable domain is EPEVTQTPSHQVTQMGQEVILRCVPISNHLYFYWYRQILGQKVEFLVSFYNNEISEKSEIFDDQFSVERPDGSNFTLKIRSTKLEDSAMYFCASRTGVESPLHFGNGTRLTVT.

The chain uses TRBV20-1 and TRBJ2-1, with a weak D call TRBD1 (6 bases). The V and J ends lost 6 bases and 7 bases respectively, with 10 bases between them. This CDR3 has 11 residues. Germline V lookup: CDR1 DFQATT, CDR2 SNEGSKA (reference sequence). The DNA of the CDR3 is TGCAGTGCCTACAGGGAAAATGAGCAGTTCTTC. Translating gives CSAYRENEQFF.

This clone was seen more than once but under ten times. This chain joins TRBV5-4 and TRBJ2-3; 9 bases fit TRBD2. V trimming: 1 base; J trimming: 5 bases; junction bases outside the gene matches: 5. Looked up from germline, CDR1 is SGHNT and CDR2 is YYREEE (reference sequence). The CDR3 runs to 15 residues. The CDR3 protein is CASSLLRGGGDTQYF. CDR3 coding DNA: TGTGCCAGCAGCTTGTTGCGGGGGGGCGGAGATACGCAGTATTTT.

This clone is a singleton in its sample. The rearrangement joins TRBV9 to TRBJ2-3; D is perhaps TRBD2 (6 bases). Trimming left V 2 bases short and J 6 bases short, with 19 bases between. Germline assignment: CDR1 SGDLS and CDR2 YYNGEE. The CDR3 sequence is 16 residues long. The CDR3 DNA is TGTGCCAGCAGCGTTGGGGGACTTGGAAGGACCGATACGCAGTATTTT. Its protein is CASSVGGLGRTDTQYF.

This clone occurred once. The chain links TRBV5-3 to TRBJ2-5; D perhaps matches TRBD1 (7 bases). TRBV5-3 is filed as an ORF, its function uncertain. V lost 3 bases to trimming and J lost 3 bases, with 12 bases between them. The CDR3 has 14 residues. The CDR3 DNA follows: TGTGCCAGAAGCTCCAGGGGGGTAAAAGAGACCCAGTACTTC. Protein sequence: CARSSRGVKETQYF.

This clone was counted a few times. The chain combines TRBV2 with TRBJ1-6; the match to TRBD1 covers 8 bases. This CDR3 spans 15 amino acids. Germline trimming cut 8 bases from V and 5 bases from J; bases unmatched to any gene: 8. Germline V gene sequence: CDR1 SNHLY, CDR2 FYNNEI. Here the CDR3 reads CASVGQAPNNSPLHF. The CDR3 region has the DNA TGTGCCAGCGTGGGACAGGCTCCTAATAATTCACCCCTCCACTTT. The full variable domain, completed using reference TRBV2 and TRBJ1-6, is EPEVTQTPSHQVTQMGQEVILRCVPISNHLYFYWYRQILGQKVEFLVSFYNNEISEKSEIFDDQFSVERPDGSNFTLKIRSTKLEDSAMYFCASVGQAPNNSPLHFGNGTRLTVT.

The sample holds a few counts of this clone. J is TRBJ1-2 and V is TRBV15; D perhaps matches TRBD1 (6 bases). The germline V gene has CDR1 LNHNV and CDR2 YYDKDF (reference sequence). This CDR3 has 16 amino acids. V was shortened by 1 base and J by 6 bases, with 18 bases between the two germline ends. CDR3 protein: CATSRGGSGGRDGYTF. In nucleotides, the CDR3 is TGTGCCACCAGCAGAGGAGGAAGCGGGGGGCGGGATGGCTACACCTTC.

This clone was counted once. The chain uses TRBV3-1 (or the pseudogene TRBV3-2) and TRBJ2-7; 7 nucleotides align to TRBD2. Trimming removed 1 base from V and 2 bases from J; junction bases left unmatched: 5. The CDR3 has 15 amino acids. The germline V gene encodes CDR1 LGHDT and CDR2 YNNKEL (reference sequence). For the CDR3, the DNA is TGTGCCAGCAGCCAAGTCACTGGGGGGGCCTACGAGCAGTACTTC. Translated, it gives CASSQVTGGAYEQYF.

V and J are TRBV27 and TRBJ1-2; TRBD1 matches at 8 bases. This CDR3 spans 14 amino acids. V lost 3 bases and J lost 2; bases outside the gene matches: 2. CDR1 is MNHEY, CDR2 SMNVEV, per germline (reference sequence). For the CDR3, the DNA is TGTGCCAGCAGTTTGGGACAGGCGAACTATGGCTACACCTTC. It encodes CASSLGQANYGYTF.

This chain connects TRBV30 to TRBJ2-3; a weak D match, TRBD2 (5 bases). The CDR3 has 16 residues. Germline CDR1 and CDR2: GTSNPN and SVGIG (reference sequence). Trimming shortened V by 3 bases and J by 0 bases, and 16 bases separated the two germline ends. CDR3 nucleotide sequence: TGTGCCTGGAGCGCTATGACGGGGTTTAGCACAGATACGCAGTATTTT. Translated: CAWSAMTGFSTDTQYF.

The V call is TRBV27, the J call TRBJ1-5; 9 bases align to TRBD1. The germline V gene has CDR1 MNHEY and CDR2 SMNVEV (reference sequence). There are 14 residues in the CDR3. V lost 5 bases, J lost 2 bases, and 1 base stayed unmatched. In DNA form, the CDR3 reads TGTGCCAGCAGTAGGACAGGGGGCAATCAGCCCCAGCATTTT. This translates into CASSRTGGNQPQHF.

The V and J genes are TRBV4-3 and TRBJ1-1; no clear D. Per the germline V gene, CDR1 is LGHNA and CDR2 is YSLEER. Trimming stripped 0 bases from V and 5 bases from J, with 16 bases between. This CDR3 has 16 amino acids. For the CDR3, the DNA is TGCGCCAGCAGCCAAGATATGCGGGCGCCGAGGACTGAAGCTTTCTTT. It encodes CASSQDMRAPRTEAFF.

This clone was recorded only once. This chain links TRBV5-1 with TRBJ2-7, with D perhaps matching TRBD1 (7 bases). Germline CDR1 is SGHRS and CDR2 is YFSETQ. V dropped 0 bases and J dropped 6 bases, with 19 bases sitting between them. The CDR3 has 16 amino acids. As DNA, the CDR3 is TGCGCCAGCAGCTTGGCCGTGGGGCCAGGGGGGTTCGAGCAGTACTTC. It translates to CASSLAVGPGGFEQYF.

The chain links TRBV3-1 (or the pseudogene TRBV3-2) to TRBJ2-5; TRBD2 aligns across 8 bases. The CDR3 totals 18 residues. From germline, CDR1 is LGHDT and CDR2 YNNKEL (reference sequence). The V and J ends lost 1 base and 2 bases, in that order; junction bases with no gene match: 12. The CDR3 spells CASSQVSSGSRGQETQYF. In DNA form, the CDR3 reads TGTGCCAGCAGCCAAGTCAGCAGCGGGAGTAGGGGACAAGAGACCCAGTACTTC.

This chain links TRBV18 with TRBJ1-2; maybe TRBD1 (6 bases). Germline values: CDR1 KGHSH, CDR2 LQKENI. The CDR3 is 12 residues long. The ends were cut back, 3 bases at V and 8 bases at J, with 10 bases in the middle. CDR3 DNA: TGTGCCAGCTCACCTGGGGGCGCGGGCTACACCTTC. This codes for CASSPGGAGYTF.

The rearrangement links TRBV11-1 to TRBJ2-2, with 9 bases that match TRBD1. V shed 0 bases, J shed 7 bases, and the junction held 3 bases outside the gene matches. Per the germline V gene, CDR1 is SGHAT and CDR2 is FQDESV (reference sequence). The CDR3 contains 15 residues. CDR3 sequence reads: CASSLAGTGNGELFF. Here the CDR3 DNA reads TGTGCCAGCAGCTTAGCAGGGACAGGGAACGGGGAGCTGTTTTTT.

This clone was seen once. Here the CDR3 DNA reads TGTGCCAGCAGCTCTGGTGCGGGCCCCACAGATACGCAGTATTTT. It codes for CASSSGAGPTDTQYF. This chain uses TRBV5-4 with TRBJ2-3, with TRBD2 as a possible D gene (5 bases). The CDR3 runs to 15 residues. V lost 3 bases to trimming and J lost 2 bases, with 13 bases between them. CDR1 SGHNT and CDR2 YYREEE come from the germline V gene (reference sequence).

The CDR3 DNA reads TGCAGTGCTAGTTTTGGACAGGGGGCAGGCGAGCAGTACTTC. It translates to CSASFGQGAGEQYF. The J gene is TRBJ2-7, the V gene TRBV20-1, with 11 positions matching TRBD1. CDR3 length: 14 amino acids. Germline V gene data show CDR1 as DFQATT and CDR2 as SNEGSKA (reference sequence). J gave up 6 bases and V 3 bases, and 7 bases lay outside the gene matches.

The chain is built from TRBV30 and TRBJ2-7; 10 bases match TRBD2. Trimming at V came to 0 bases and at J to 2 bases, leaving 4 bases not matched to a gene. CDR1 GTSNPN and CDR2 SVGIG come from the germline V gene (reference sequence). This CDR3 is 15 amino acids long. CDR3 coding DNA: TGTGCCTGGAGTGTACCTAGCGGGGGAACCTACGAGCAGTACTTC. Translated: CAWSVPSGGTYEQYF.

The CDR3 DNA sequence: TGCGCCAGCTCCAGACAGCCTAATGAAAAACTGTTTTTT. Protein product: CASSRQPNEKLFF. The chain uses TRBV10-2 and TRBJ1-4, with D perhaps TRBD1 (5 bases). The CDR3 covers 13 residues. V shed 8 bases and J shed 3 bases, with 10 bases lying between them. CDR1 and CDR2 from the germline V gene are WSHSY and SAAADI.

CDR3 amino acids: CASRQGGVGRNTEAFF. The CDR3 DNA reads as TGTGCCAGCAGACAAGGAGGGGTTGGTCGGAACACTGAAGCTTTCTTT. V usage is TRBV11-3 and J usage is TRBJ1-1; tentatively, D is TRBD1 (5 bases). The CDR3 is made up of 16 amino acids. In germline, CDR1 is SGHNT, CDR2 YENEEA. Trimming removed 6 bases from V and 1 base from J, with 18 bases in between.

The chain uses TRBV7-2 and TRBJ2-4, with D unresolved. This CDR3 region has 14 residues. Germline values: CDR1 SGHTA, CDR2 FQGNSA. V shed 0 bases and J shed 0 bases, with 3 bases lying between them. As DNA, the CDR3 is TGTGCCAGCAGCTTAGCCCTAGCCAAAAACATTCAGTACTTC. Its translation: CASSLALAKNIQYF. The whole variable domain, remainder taken from reference TRBV7-2 and TRBJ2-4, is GAGVSQSPSNKVTEKGKDVELRCDPISGHTALYWYRQSLGQGLEFLIYFQGNSAPDKSGLPSDRFSAERTGGSVSTLTIQRTQQEDSAVYLCASSLALAKNIQYFGAGTRLSVL.

This clone was counted a few times. The chain uses TRBV19 and TRBJ2-1; TRBD2 is a possible D gene (5 bases). This CDR3 is built from 13 residues. Trimming took 2 bases from V and 7 from J, leaving 9 bases between them. Germline assignment: CDR1 LNHDA and CDR2 SQIVND (reference sequence). The CDR3 here is CASSIRPGNEQFF. The CDR3 DNA reads TGTGCCAGTAGTATACGACCGGGGAATGAGCAGTTCTTC.

For the CDR3, the DNA is TGTGCCAGCAGCTTTACAACGGGAGGCACAGATACGCAGTATTTT. This translates into CASSFTTGGTDTQYF. The chain couples TRBV7-8 to TRBJ2-3; possibly TRBD2 for D (6 bases). The germline V gene encodes CDR1 SGHVS and CDR2 FQNEAQ. V shed 3 bases and J shed 1 base, with 11 bases lying between them. This CDR3 region has 15 residues.

V gene TRBV7-8 combines with J gene TRBJ2-1; the D is unclear. Germline assignment: CDR1 SGHVS and CDR2 FQNEAQ. Trimming removed 4 bases at V and 0 bases at J, with 16 bases between. The CDR3 length is 17 residues. The CDR3 reads CASSSPISSFSYNEQFF. CDR3 sequence (DNA): TGTGCCAGCAGCTCCCCGATTTCAAGCTTCTCCTACAATGAGCAGTTCTTC.

The chain uses TRBV5-4 and TRBJ2-4; 13 positions agree with TRBD2. After removal of 3 bases from V and 0 bases from J, the junction contained 6 bases not matched to a gene. Germline V gives CDR1 SGHNT, CDR2 YYREEE (reference sequence). The CDR3 sequence is 18 residues long. CDR3 protein: CASSSGTSGTLAKNIQYF. The CDR3 DNA follows: TGTGCCAGCAGCTCTGGGACTAGCGGGACCTTAGCCAAAAACATTCAGTACTTC.